The sample holds one count of the clone carrying this TCR beta chain. The CDR3 has 16 amino acids. Per the germline V gene, CDR1 is MNHEY and CDR2 is SVGAGI. Trimming cost V 2 bases and J 1 base, with 13 bases left between them. These data come from a study of blood T cell repertoires in COVID-19. On the study more broadly: Spain, Italy and the United States supplied samples that represented acute and convalescent COVID-19. Sample material is recorded as cDNA or gDNA derived from T cells, B-cell-depleted T cells, or PBMCs.

Authors' methods: Estimated nucleated cell counts came from reference gene primer amplification. Assay: immunoSEQ multiplex PCR; the TCRdb copy retains only in-frame clones and omits some. V and J calls and clone size follow that table, whereas D and trimming were derived from the DNA. Of tens of thousands of clones in the sample, more than 70% were seen once. V gene TRBV6-5 combines with J gene TRBJ2-3; a possible D gene is TRBD2 (7 bases). Input material: peripheral blood. This sequence originates from a human donor in a cohort sampled during active COVID-19. CDR3 amino acids: CASSYVGGARTDTQYF. The CDR3 DNA reads TGTGCCAGCAGTTACGTAGGGGGGGCCCGCACAGATACGCAGTATTTT.